These 14 T cell receptor beta chains were sequenced from one sample in a study of radiation and T cells in renal cell carcinoma. Time point described: blood 2 weeks post-SBRT. Treatment here: 15 Gy SBRT to primary tumor, nephrectomy 4 weeks later. The data were produced by immunoSEQ multiplex PCR, yet TCRdb's version contains in-frame clones alone and is incomplete. The table includes around 70,000 clones, roughly 82% detected once. This specimen consisted of blood, obtained from a patient whose treatment included radiotherapy and nephrectomy. Receptor source: a man aged 55 to 70 with renal cell carcinoma.

This sequence joins TRBV5-1 and TRBJ1-1; possibly TRBD1 for D (5 bases). V was shortened by 4 bases and J by 0 bases, with 16 bases between the two germline ends. The germline CDR1 and CDR2 sequences are SGHRS and YFSETQ. The CDR3 has 16 amino acids. Here the CDR3 DNA reads TGCGCCAGCAGCCCCCCGACAGAAAGCTTGAACACTGAAGCTTTCTTT. Protein product: CASSPPTESLNTEAFF.

This clone has only a few counts. V and J are TRBV28 and TRBJ2-1; a possible D gene is TRBD2 (6 bases). From germline, CDR1 is MDHEN and CDR2 SYDVKM. V lost 6 bases to trimming and J lost 0 bases, with 15 bases between them. This CDR3 is 16 amino acids long. The CDR3: CASSSKTSLSYNEQFF. CDR3 nucleotides: TGTGCCAGCAGCTCAAAGACTAGTCTCTCCTACAATGAGCAGTTCTTC.

The sample holds one count of this clone. J is TRBJ2-1 and V is TRBV4-1, with D possibly TRBD2 on 5 matching bases. The germline V gene has CDR1 MGHRA and CDR2 YSYEKL. The ends were cut back, 0 bases at V and 10 bases at J, with 22 bases in the middle. The CDR3 totals 17 residues. CDR3 residues: CASSQDVISPGRREQFF. DNA for the CDR3: TGCGCCAGCAGCCAAGATGTTATTAGTCCGGGGAGAAGAGAGCAGTTCTTC.

The chain employs TRBV7-2 and TRBJ2-7, with D possibly matching TRBD1 (8 bases). Deletions cut 5 bases from V and 3 bases from J, with 14 bases between. Germline V gene sequence: CDR1 SGHTA, CDR2 FQGNSA. This CDR3 has 14 amino acids. CDR3 sequence reads: CASSKDRDYYEQYF. The CDR3 DNA reads as TGTGCCAGCAGCAAGGACAGGGACTACTACGAGCAGTACTTC.

The V call is TRBV4-3, the J call TRBJ2-2; D remains ambiguous. This CDR3 comprises 17 residues. In germline, CDR1 is LGHNA, CDR2 YSLEER. V was clipped by 3 bases and J by 0 bases, with 14 bases between them. CDR3 loop: CASSQVLGGTNTGELFF. CDR3 DNA sequence: TGCGCCAGCAGCCAGGTACTTGGCGGAACGAACACCGGGGAGCTGTTTTTT.

The chain employs TRBV4-2 and TRBJ1-2; 7 nucleotides align to TRBD1. CDR3 length equals 18 residues. Germline CDR1 and CDR2: LGHNA and YNFKEQ. V shed 4 bases and J 0 bases; nucleotides not matched to a gene: 14. The CDR3 nucleotides are TGTGCCAGCAGCCCCCGGCCGACAGGGATGCTACCTAACTATGGCTACACCTTC. It codes for CASSPRPTGMLPNYGYTF.

V usage is TRBV6-1 and J usage is TRBJ2-5; the D gene is possibly TRBD1 (6 bases). The V end was cut by 2 bases, the J end by 5 bases, with 12 bases between. Germline V gives CDR1 MNHNS, CDR2 SASEGT. The CDR3 consists of 14 residues. CDR3 residues: CASSENRAWETQYF. The CDR3 DNA reads as TGTGCCAGCAGTGAAAACAGGGCATGGGAGACCCAGTACTTC.

In this sample, this clone is medium-sized. This chain links TRBV5-1 with TRBJ2-7; 7 bases fit TRBD1. This CDR3 is 14 amino acids long. Trimming took 6 bases from V and 7 from J; bases not matched to a gene: 13. Looked up from germline, CDR1 is SGHRS and CDR2 is YFSETQ. The CDR3 DNA reads as TGCGCCAGCACCGAAGGGGGCTGGGGTGGAGAGCAGTACTTC. It yields the protein CASTEGGWGGEQYF. Looking up the rest from reference TRBV5-1 and TRBJ2-7 gives the full variable domain: KAGVTQTPRYLIKTRGQQVTLSCSPISGHRSVSWYQQTPGQGLQFLFEYFSETQRNKGNFPGRFSGRQFSNSRSEMNVSTLELGDSALYLCASTEGGWGGEQYFGPGTRLTVT.

The chain has TRBV4-2 and TRBJ2-7; 11 bases align to TRBD2. CDR1 is LGHNA, CDR2 YNFKEQ, per germline. With V trimmed by 2 bases and J by 5 bases, 5 bases remained unmatched. The CDR3 contains 15 residues. The CDR3 protein is CASSQFTSGSHEQYF. In nucleotides, the CDR3 is TGTGCCAGCAGCCAATTTACTAGCGGGAGCCACGAGCAGTACTTC.

The chain carries TRBV27 and TRBJ2-3; D could derive from TRBD1 or TRBD2 (6 bases each). The CDR3 consists of 16 residues. Germline assignment: CDR1 MNHEY and CDR2 SMNVEV (reference sequence). V gave up 7 bases and J gave up 3 bases, with 20 bases separating them. In DNA, the CDR3 is TGTGCCAGCAATCCTTCTGGGGGGCTAGCAACAGATACGCAGTATTTT. It translates to CASNPSGGLATDTQYF.

This clone showed up just a few times. The V call is TRBV27, the J call TRBJ2-2; D is unresolved. CDR3 length equals 13 residues. Trimming took off 7 bases at V and 7 bases at J, with 13 bases between the two ends. The germline gives CDR1 MNHEY, CDR2 SMNVEV (reference sequence). Here the CDR3 reads CASTLSGNGELFF. In nucleotides, the CDR3 is TGTGCCAGCACCCTCAGTGGGAACGGGGAGCTGTTTTTT.

The chain uses TRBV19 and TRBJ2-1; no firm D call. The CDR3 sequence is 14 residues long. V was clipped by 6 bases and J by 8 bases, with 17 bases between them. CDR1 is LNHDA and CDR2 is SQIVND in the germline V gene (reference sequence). CDR3 bases: TGTGCCAGTAGAATTAAAGCTTCGGGTGATGAGCAGTTCTTC. This sequence encodes CASRIKASGDEQFF. Drawing the rest from reference TRBV19 and TRBJ2-1, the complete variable domain is DGGITQSPKYLFRKEGQNVTLSCEQNLNHDAMYWYRQDPGQGLRLIYYSQIVNDFQKGDIAEGYSVSREKKESFPLTVTSAQKNPTAFYLCASRIKASGDEQFFGPGTRLTVL.

This clone was seen a single time. The V gene is TRBV28, the J gene TRBJ2-3; D remains ambiguous. This CDR3 contains 14 residues. Deletions cut 2 bases from V and 0 bases from J, with 6 bases between. Germline V gives CDR1 MDHEN, CDR2 SYDVKM. CDR3 sequence: CASSLSYSTDTQYF. In DNA, the CDR3 is TGTGCCAGCAGTTTAAGTTACAGCACAGATACGCAGTATTTT.

The genes are TRBV19 and TRBJ2-1, with TRBD2 identical over 15 bases. Germline lookup yields CDR1 LNHDA and CDR2 SQIVND (reference sequence). The V and J ends lost 5 bases and 5 bases, in that order; junction bases with no gene match: 19. The CDR3 covers 21 residues. This CDR3 reads CASSSPGHLPGLAGGHNEQFF. The CDR3 bases are TGTGCCAGTAGTTCCCCCGGACACCTGCCGGGACTAGCGGGAGGTCACAATGAGCAGTTCTTC.